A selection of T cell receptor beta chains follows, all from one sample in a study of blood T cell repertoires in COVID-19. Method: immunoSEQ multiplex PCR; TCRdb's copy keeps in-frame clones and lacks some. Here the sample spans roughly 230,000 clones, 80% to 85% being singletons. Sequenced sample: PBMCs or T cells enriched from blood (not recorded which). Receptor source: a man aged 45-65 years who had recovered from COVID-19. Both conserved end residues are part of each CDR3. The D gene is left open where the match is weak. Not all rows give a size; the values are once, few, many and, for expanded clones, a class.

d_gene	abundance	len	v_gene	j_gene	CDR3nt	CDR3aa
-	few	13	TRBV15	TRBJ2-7	TGTGCCACCAGCAGCGCAGGCCTTTACGAGCAGTACTTC	CATSSAGLYEQYF
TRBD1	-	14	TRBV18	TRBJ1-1	TGTGCCAGCTCACCGGGGACAGGGAACACTGAAGCTTTCTTT	CASSPGTGNTEAFF
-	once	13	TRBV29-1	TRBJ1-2	TGCAGCGCCCGATGGCGCCAGGGGTATGGCTACACCTTC	CSARWRQGYGYTF
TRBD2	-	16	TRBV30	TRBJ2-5	TGTGCCTGGAGTATCGGACTAGCGGGGGGGAGAGAGACCCAGTACTTC	CAWSIGLAGGRETQYF
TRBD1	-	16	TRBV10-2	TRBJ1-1	TGCGCCAGCAGCCTGCGGACAGGGGCTATGAACACTGAAGCTTTCTTT	CASSLRTGAMNTEAFF
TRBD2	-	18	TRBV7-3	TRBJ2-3	TGTGCCAGCAGCCTGCTCCCCCGGACTAGCGGGATCACAGATACGCAGTATTTT	CASSLLPRTSGITDTQYF
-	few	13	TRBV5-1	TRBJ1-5	TGCGCCAGCAGCTTGGATGGGAGGCAGCCCCAGCATTTT	CASSLDGRQPQHF
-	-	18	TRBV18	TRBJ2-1	TGTGCCAGCTCACCTATCTCCGCAGGGGGGAAATTTTACAATGAGCAGTTCTTC	CASSPISAGGKFYNEQFF
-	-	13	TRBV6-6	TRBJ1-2	TGTGCCAGCAGTACAGTTGCAGGCTATGGCTACACCTTC	CASSTVAGYGYTF
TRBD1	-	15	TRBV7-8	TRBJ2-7	TGTGCCAGCAGCTTAGTGGGGCAGGGGGCGGGAGAGCAGTACTTC	CASSLVGQGAGEQYF
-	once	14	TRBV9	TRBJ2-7	TGTGCCAGCAGCGTAGAAGGGCTAACCACCCGAGGGGGATTC	CASSVEGLTTRGGF
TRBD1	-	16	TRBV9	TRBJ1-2	TGTGCCAGCAGCGTAGCGACAGGACAGGGGGACTATGGCTACACCTTC	CASSVATGQGDYGYTF
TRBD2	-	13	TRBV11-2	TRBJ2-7	TGTGCCAGCAGCTTAGCGCGGGGGGACGAGCAGTACTTC	CASSLARGDEQYF
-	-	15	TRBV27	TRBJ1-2	TGTGCCAGCAAGTTTCTGAAGGGAGGGGAGAGAAGCTACACCTTC	CASKFLKGGERSYTF
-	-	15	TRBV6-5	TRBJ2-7	TGTGCCAGCAGTTACTCTCCCCCAGGGACCTACGAGCAGTACTTC	CASSYSPPGTYEQYF
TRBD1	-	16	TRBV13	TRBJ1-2	TGTGCCAGCAGCTCAGGGGTGGGGACAGTGAGAAGGGGCTACACCTTC	CASSSGVGTVRRGYTF
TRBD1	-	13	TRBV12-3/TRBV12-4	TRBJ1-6	TGTGCCAGCAGTCACAGGGGAAATTCACCCCTCCACTTT	CASSHRGNSPLHF
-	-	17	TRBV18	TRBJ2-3	TGTGCCAGCTCACCACCGGGGGGGCGGGCACGCACAGATACGCAGTATTTT	CASSPPGGRARTDTQYF
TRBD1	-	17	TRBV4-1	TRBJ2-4	TGCGCCAGCAGCCAACCGACAGGGGGGCTCGCCAAAAACATTCAGTACTTC	CASSQPTGGLAKNIQYF
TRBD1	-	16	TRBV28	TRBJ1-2	TGTGCCAGCAGAACGCCGCAGACAGGGAGTTGGGGCGGCTACACCTTC	CASRTPQTGSWGGYTF
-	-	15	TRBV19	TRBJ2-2	TGTGCCAGTAGTATGGGCATGGGGAACACCGGGGAGCTGTTTTTT	CASSMGMGNTGELFF
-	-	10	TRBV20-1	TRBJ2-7	TGCAGTGCTCAGGTGTACGAGCAGTACTTC	CSAQVYEQYF
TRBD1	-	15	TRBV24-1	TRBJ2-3	TGTGCCACCAGTGATCAACAGGGGATGCTAGATACGCAGTATTTT	CATSDQQGMLDTQYF
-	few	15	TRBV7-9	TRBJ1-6	TGTGCCAGCAGCCGTCGGACTTTGGGAGATTCACCCCTCCACTTT	CASSRRTLGDSPLHF
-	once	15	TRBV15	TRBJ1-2	TGTGCCACCAGCAGGGCAGGGGTTTTCGGCTATGGCTACACCTTC	CATSRAGVFGYGYTF
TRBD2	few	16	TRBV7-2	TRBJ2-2	TGTGCCAGCAGCCCCCGAGGGAGCGGGACTACCGGGGAGCTGTTTTTT	CASSPRGSGTTGELFF
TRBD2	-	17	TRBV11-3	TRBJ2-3	TGTGCCAGCAGCTTAGATCTAGCGGGGGGGCCTGGAGATACGCAGTATTTT	CASSLDLAGGPGDTQYF
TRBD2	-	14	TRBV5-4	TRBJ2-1	TGTGCCAGCAGCTCGGGACTAGCGCTCGATGAGCAGTTCTTC	CASSSGLALDEQFF
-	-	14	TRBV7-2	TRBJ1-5	TGTGCCAGCAGCCCCTTCGGTAGCAATCAGCCCCAGCATTTT	CASSPFGSNQPQHF
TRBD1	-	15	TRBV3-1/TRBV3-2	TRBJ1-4	TGTGCCAGCAGCCTATTGTCGGGACAGGCCGAAAAACTGTTTTTT	CASSLLSGQAEKLFF
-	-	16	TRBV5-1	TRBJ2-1	TGCGCCAGCAGCCTTGTGGGCGGGACGAGATACAATGAGCAGTTCTTC	CASSLVGGTRYNEQFF
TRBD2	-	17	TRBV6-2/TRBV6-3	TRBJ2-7	TGTGCCAGCAGTTTTGGGACTAGCGGGAGGGATAGAGACGAGCAGTACTTC	CASSFGTSGRDRDEQYF
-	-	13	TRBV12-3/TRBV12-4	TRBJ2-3	TGTGCCAGCAGCCTTTCGTCAGGGGACACGCAGTATTTT	CASSLSSGDTQYF
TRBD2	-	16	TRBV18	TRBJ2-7	TGTGCCAGCTCACCAACCCTGTGGGGGAGGGGAGACGAGCAGTACTTC	CASSPTLWGRGDEQYF
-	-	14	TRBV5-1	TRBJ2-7	TGCGCCAGCAGCTTGGAGCTTGGAGTCTTCGAGCAGTACTTC	CASSLELGVFEQYF
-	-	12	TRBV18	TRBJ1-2	TGTGCCAGCTCACCACAGGGGCAGGGCTACACCTTC	CASSPQGQGYTF
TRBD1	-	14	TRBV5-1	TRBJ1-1	TGCGCCAGCAAACCTCAACAGGGGAAGGGTCAAGCTTTCTTT	CASKPQQGKGQAFF
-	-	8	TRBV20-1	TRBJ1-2	TGCAGCCTGCGGGGCTACACCTTC	CSLRGYTF
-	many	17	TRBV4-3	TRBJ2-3	TGCGCCAGCAGCCAAGATCTTGGCGGGGTAGGCACAGATACGCAGTATTTT	CASSQDLGGVGTDTQYF
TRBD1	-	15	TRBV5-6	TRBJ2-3	TGTGCCAGCAGCGCTCGACAGGGATTGACAGATACGCAGTATTTT	CASSARQGLTDTQYF
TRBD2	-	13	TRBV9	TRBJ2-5	TGTGCCAGCAGCCCTTGGGGAGGGGAGACCCAGTACTTC	CASSPWGGETQYF
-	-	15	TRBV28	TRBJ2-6	TGTGCCAGCAGTAGAGACAGCTCTGGGGCCAACGTCCTGACTTTC	CASSRDSSGANVLTF
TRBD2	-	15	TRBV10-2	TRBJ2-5	TGCGCCAGCAGTGTTGGGACTAGCGGGGGGGAGACCCAGTACTTC	CASSVGTSGGETQYF
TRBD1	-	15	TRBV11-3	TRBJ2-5	TGTGCCAGCAGGGCACGTCACAGGGGCCTGGAGACCCAGTACTTC	CASRARHRGLETQYF
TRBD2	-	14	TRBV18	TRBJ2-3	TGTGCCAGCTCGCTAGCGGGAGGCGCGGATACGCAGTATTTT	CASSLAGGADTQYF
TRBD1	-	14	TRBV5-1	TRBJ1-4	TGCGCCAGCAGCCGGGACAGGGTAACTGAAAAACTGTTTTTT	CASSRDRVTEKLFF
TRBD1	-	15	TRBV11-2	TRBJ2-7	TGTGCCAGCAGCCAAGGACAGGTCCACTCCTACGAGCAGTACTTC	CASSQGQVHSYEQYF
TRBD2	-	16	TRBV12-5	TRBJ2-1	TGTGCTAGTGGTACCCCGGGACTAGCGGTCGGGGGTGAGCAGTTCTTC	CASGTPGLAVGGEQFF
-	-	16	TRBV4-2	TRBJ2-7	TGTGCCAGCAGCCAAGATTTGCGTAGCGCCGCCTACGAGCAGTACTTC	CASSQDLRSAAYEQYF
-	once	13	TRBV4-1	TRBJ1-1	TGCGCCAGCAGCCAAGTGCGGGGATATGAAGCTTTCTTT	CASSQVRGYEAFF
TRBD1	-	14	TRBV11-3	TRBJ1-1	TGTGCCAGCAGCATGCGACAGGGGAGCACTGAAGCTTTCTTT	CASSMRQGSTEAFF
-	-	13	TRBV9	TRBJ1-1	TGTGCCAGCAGCGTCGACAGCGGGGCTGAAGCTTTCTTT	CASSVDSGAEAFF
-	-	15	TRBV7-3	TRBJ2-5	TGTGCCAGCAGCTTAACGGGCAGGGATCAAGAGACCCAGTACTTC	CASSLTGRDQETQYF
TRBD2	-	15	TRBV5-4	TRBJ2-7	TGTGCCAGCAGCCCCGGGACTAGCGGTATCTACGAGCAGTACTTC	CASSPGTSGIYEQYF